This T cell receptor beta chain was obtained from a study of PD-1 blockade in classical Hodgkin lymphoma. General study results and limits: Newly diagnosed patients reportedly had lower baseline TCR diversity than healthy donors. Excluded were patients who started nivolumab under 1 year after ASCT, a group that had lower diversity.

Each patient experienced a relapse that followed autologous stem cell transplantation, and brentuximab vedotin exposure varied. Complete response, partial response or progressive disease constituted the best response categories observed. Germline loops: CDR1 LNHDA, CDR2 SQIVND (reference sequence). CDR3 length: 15 residues. The ends were cut back, 10 bases at V and 9 bases at J, with 24 bases in the middle. A remark on this clone: Its antigen remains unidentified.

Using immunoSEQ multiplex PCR, the repertoire was profiled, and TCRdb retains in-frame clones only, with some absent. The table lists about 59,000 clones, roughly 90% of them singletons, with 9.7% in the top ten. This TCR derives from a human donor with classical Hodgkin lymphoma. J is TRBJ2-2 and V is TRBV19, with a weak D call TRBD2 (6 bases). The source material was peripheral blood mononuclear cells (PBMCs), sampled at baseline. The CDR3 bases are TGTGCCACTAAACGGGGGAGCGTGGAAACCCGGGAGCTGTTTTTT. This encodes CATKRGSVETRELFF.